These 25 T cell receptor beta chains were sequenced from one sample in a study of OX40 agonist ivuxolimab in advanced cancers. Profiled with immunoSEQ multiplex PCR; TCRdb holds only in-frame clones, not every one. The repertoire has about 120,000 clones, just over 90% of them found once; the top ten carry 0.15% to 0.16%. This sample comprised CD4+ or CD8+ T cells sorted from blood, obtained in a trial of the OX40 agonist ivuxolimab. The receptor set was obtained from an adult with an advanced solid tumor such as melanoma, head and neck, liver or kidney cancer.

The chain carries TRBV9 and TRBJ2-2; 14 bases are a match to TRBD2. The CDR3 contains 16 residues. CDR1 is SGDLS and CDR2 is YYNGEE in the germline V gene. J gave up 4 bases and V 4 bases, and 3 bases lay outside the gene matches. The CDR3, as DNA: TGTGCCAGCAGCCGGGGACTAGCGGGAGTCACCGGGGAGCTGTTTTTT. Its translation: CASSRGLAGVTGELFF.

This clone was counted once. The chain carries TRBV19 and TRBJ2-1; TRBD1 or TRBD2 may be the D gene (5 bases each). Germline loops: CDR1 LNHDA, CDR2 SQIVND (reference sequence). The length of the CDR3 is 15 residues. Trimming left V 2 bases short and J 6 bases short, with 14 bases between. The CDR3: CASSIRRDQANEQFF. In DNA form, the CDR3 reads TGTGCCAGTAGTATAAGAAGGGACCAGGCCAATGAGCAGTTCTTC.

This chain joins TRBV11-2 and TRBJ2-7; 8 positions match TRBD1. The CDR3 loop spans 15 amino acids. Germline V gene lookup returns CDR1 SGHAT and CDR2 FQNNGV. With 4 bases clipped from V and 6 bases from J, the junction kept 11 bases outside the gene matches. DNA for the CDR3: TGTGCCAGCAGCTCTAGATCAGGGGGCTATCGCGAGCAGTACTTC. It translates to CASSSRSGGYREQYF.

V usage is TRBV7-9 and J usage is TRBJ2-6; a possible D gene is TRBD2 (5 bases). CDR3 length: 17 residues. V gave up 1 base and J gave up 9 bases, with 19 bases separating them. Looked up from germline, CDR1 is SEHNR and CDR2 is FQNEAQ (reference sequence). The CDR3 spells CASSLDPQSLGGNVLTF. DNA of the CDR3: TGTGCCAGCAGCTTAGATCCGCAGAGCCTAGGAGGCAACGTCCTGACTTTC.

This clone was seen a single time. The chain links TRBV19 to TRBJ2-1; D possibly corresponds to TRBD1 (5 bases). V gave up 3 bases and J gave up 6 bases, with 15 bases separating them. This CDR3 spans 15 amino acids. Germline CDR1 LNHDA, CDR2 SQIVND (reference sequence). The CDR3, as DNA: TGTGCCAGTAGTATGGGCAGGGCTTCATCCAATGAGCAGTTCTTC. Its protein product is CASSMGRASSNEQFF.

CDR3 loop: CASSYTGGGSGNTIYF. The DNA for the CDR3 is TGCGCCAGCAGCTACACAGGGGGCGGCTCTGGAAACACCATATATTTT. The V call is TRBV5-1, the J call TRBJ1-3; TRBD1 matches 9 bases. Germline-derived CDR1 and CDR2 are SGHRS and YFSETQ. V shed 3 bases and J 0 bases; nucleotides not matched to a gene: 4. The CDR3 runs to 16 residues.

A single count supports this clone. This sequence joins TRBV5-4 and TRBJ1-1, with D possibly being TRBD1 (5 bases). Germline assignment: CDR1 SGHNT and CDR2 YYREEE (reference sequence). Trimming took off 4 bases at V and 6 bases at J, with 13 bases between the two ends. The CDR3 is made up of 13 amino acids. The CDR3 spells CASSPDRHSEAFF. The CDR3 coding sequence is TGTGCCAGCAGCCCAGACAGACATTCTGAAGCTTTCTTT.

The chain links TRBV7-8 to TRBJ2-3, with D possibly TRBD2 on 5 matching bases. In germline, CDR1 is SGHVS, CDR2 FQNEAQ. The CDR3 consists of 14 residues. With 7 bases removed from V and 1 base from J, the gap between germline ends came to 12 bases. CDR3 residues: CASMGRVRTDTQYF. CDR3 DNA sequence: TGTGCCAGCATGGGGAGAGTCCGCACAGATACGCAGTATTTT. Full variable domain (outside the CDR3, taken from reference TRBV7-8 and TRBJ2-3): GAGVSQSPRYKVAKRGQDVALRCDPISGHVSLFWYQQALGQGPEFLTYFQNEAQLDKSGLPSDRFFAERPEGSVSTLKIQRTQQEDSAVYLCASMGRVRTDTQYFGPGTRLTVL.

The genes are TRBV27 and TRBJ2-7; 7 nucleotides match TRBD1. Unmatched junction bases numbered 12, after V lost 4 bases and J lost 0 bases. The CDR3 has 17 amino acids. The germline V gene encodes CDR1 MNHEY and CDR2 SMNVEV (reference sequence). CDR3: CASSSTHDRASSYEQYF. Here the CDR3 DNA reads TGTGCCAGCAGTTCAACACATGACAGGGCGAGCTCCTACGAGCAGTACTTC.

The chain uses TRBV11-2 and TRBJ1-6; a possible D gene is TRBD1 (5 bases). The CDR3 runs to 15 residues. Germline V lookup: CDR1 SGHAT, CDR2 FQNNGV. Between the trimmed V and J ends, which lost 5 bases and 5 bases, there was a span of 13 bases. The CDR3 nucleotides are TGTGCCAGCAGCAAAACCGGGGCGAATAATTCACCCCTCCACTTT. Residues: CASSKTGANNSPLHF.

This clone was observed a single time. This chain joins TRBV27 and TRBJ2-3, with 8 bases aligning to TRBD1. From germline, CDR1 is MNHEY and CDR2 SMNVEV (reference sequence). CDR3 size: 15 residues. V shed 4 bases, J shed 4 bases, and the junction held 7 bases outside the gene matches. In DNA, the CDR3 is TGTGCCAGCAGTTCTTGGACAGGGCTCGCAGATACGCAGTATTTT. Translation gives CASSSWTGLADTQYF.

The chain carries TRBV28 and TRBJ2-7; the D gene could be TRBD1 or TRBD2 (5 bases each). Germline V lookup: CDR1 MDHEN, CDR2 SYDVKM. This CDR3 spans 14 amino acids. V lost 11 bases and J 7 bases, leaving 24 bases between the germline ends. The CDR3 loop is CAGGPSTALFEQYF. The DNA for the CDR3 is TGTGCCGGGGGACCCTCGACAGCCCTATTTGAGCAGTACTTC. The complete variable domain, with remaining parts taken from reference TRBV28 and TRBJ2-7, reads DVKVTQSSRYLVKRTGEKVFLECVQDMDHENMFWYRQDPGLGLRLIYFSYDVKMKEKGDIPEGYSVSREKKERFSLILESASTNQTSMYLCAGGPSTALFEQYFGPGTRLTVT.

This chain joins TRBV11-2 and TRBJ2-3; D not resolved. The germline CDR1 and CDR2 sequences are SGHAT and FQNNGV. CDR3 length: 14 amino acids. The V gene lost 5 bases and the J gene lost 2 bases, with 11 bases spanning the gap. CDR3 sequence: CASSPTSSTDTQYF. CDR3 DNA: TGTGCCAGCAGCCCAACTTCTTCCACAGATACGCAGTATTTT.

The rearrangement joins TRBV9 to TRBJ2-2; 10 nucleotides match TRBD1. Trimming cost V 3 bases and J 0 bases; bases outside gene matches: 5. CDR1 and CDR2 (germline): SGDLS, YYNGEE. There are 17 residues in the CDR3. In nucleotides, the CDR3 is TGTGCCAGCAGCGCCAGCGACAGGGGGCCGAACACCGGGGAGCTGTTTTTT. Residues: CASSASDRGPNTGELFF.

The genes are TRBV19 and TRBJ1-5, with unresolved D. This CDR3 is 12 amino acids long. Germline loops: CDR1 LNHDA, CDR2 SQIVND (reference sequence). V was cut by 7 bases and J by 4 bases, with 8 bases left in between. The DNA for the CDR3 is TGTGCCAGTACTACCGGTAATCAGCCCCAGCATTTT. Protein product: CASTTGNQPQHF.

With respect to this clone: Other nucleotide sequences in the sample specify the same CDR3. The rearrangement joins TRBV7-6 to TRBJ2-3; D remains ambiguous. The V end lost 2 bases, the J end lost 5 bases, and 8 bases lay between the germline ends. The CDR3 is 13 residues long. Looked up from germline, CDR1 is SGHVS and CDR2 is FNYEAQ. The chain's CDR3 is CASSLNRGDTQYF. Written as DNA, the CDR3 is TGTGCCAGCAGCTTAAACAGAGGAGATACGCAGTATTTT.

This sequence joins TRBV7-2 and TRBJ2-7, with 9 bases that match TRBD2. This CDR3 spans 15 amino acids. Germline V CDR1 and CDR2: SGHTA, FQGNSA. Unmatched junction bases numbered 4, after V lost 2 bases and J lost 2 bases. CDR3 amino acids: CASSLKAGGTYEQYF. Here the CDR3 DNA reads TGTGCCAGCAGCTTAAAGGCGGGGGGGACCTACGAGCAGTACTTC.

V is TRBV19 and J is TRBJ2-2; D is unclear. CDR3 length equals 15 residues. The V end was cut by 3 bases, the J end by 4 bases, with 12 bases between. Per the germline V gene, CDR1 is LNHDA and CDR2 is SQIVND (reference sequence). CDR3 sequence: CASSIGLEGTGELFF. Written as DNA, the CDR3 is TGTGCCAGTAGTATTGGCCTGGAAGGCACCGGGGAGCTGTTTTTT.

J is TRBJ1-2 and V is TRBV28; no reliable D call. V lost 4 bases, J lost 7 bases, and 10 bases lay in between. Germline assignment: CDR1 MDHEN and CDR2 SYDVKM. The CDR3 is 12 amino acids. As DNA, the CDR3 is TGTGCCAGCAGTTCAGGAACTATTGGCTACACCTTC. Translating gives CASSSGTIGYTF.

The chain has TRBV7-6 and TRBJ2-5, with D maybe TRBD1 (6 bases). V was trimmed by 4 bases and J by 3 bases, leaving 9 bases between them. CDR3 length: 13 amino acids. Germline CDR1 SGHVS, CDR2 FNYEAQ. The CDR3 DNA follows: TGTGCCAGCAGCTACAGGGTTGAAGAGACCCAGTACTTC. It specifies CASSYRVEETQYF. The variable domain in full, completed from reference TRBV7-6 and TRBJ2-5, reads GAGVSQSPRYKVTKRGQDVALRCDPISGHVSLYWYRQALGQGPEFLTYFNYEAQQDKSGLPNDRFSAERPEGSISTLTIQRTEQRDSAMYRCASSYRVEETQYFGPGTRLLVL.

V is TRBV12-5 and J is TRBJ2-2; D is unclear. Per the germline V gene, CDR1 is LGHNT and CDR2 is FRNRAP. Trimming took off 6 bases at V and 5 bases at J, with 16 bases between the two ends. The CDR3 spans 15 residues. CDR3 sequence (DNA): TGTGCTAGTGGCCCCCGAACTCGAGTTACCGGGGAGCTGTTTTTT. It codes for CASGPRTRVTGELFF.

The chain recombines TRBV7-2 with TRBJ2-1, with 11 bases matching TRBD2. Germline assignment: CDR1 SGHTA and CDR2 FQGNSA. This CDR3 region has 18 residues. J lost 0 bases, V lost 1 base, and 5 bases had no gene match. CDR3 amino acids: CASSLVPSGGSSYNEQFF. DNA for the CDR3: TGTGCCAGCAGCTTAGTCCCTAGCGGGGGGAGCTCCTACAATGAGCAGTTCTTC. Full variable domain (rest looked up from reference TRBV7-2 and TRBJ2-1): GAGVSQSPSNKVTEKGKDVELRCDPISGHTALYWYRQSLGQGLEFLIYFQGNSAPDKSGLPSDRFSAERTGGSVSTLTIQRTQQEDSAVYLCASSLVPSGGSSYNEQFFGPGTRLTVL.

The rearrangement joins TRBV27 to TRBJ2-7; 16 bases match TRBD2. With V trimmed by 8 bases and J by 9 bases, 19 bases remained unmatched. This CDR3 comprises 18 residues. Germline CDR1 is MNHEY and CDR2 is SMNVEV (reference sequence). The CDR3 loop reads CASAPLPGTSGRAERQYF. In DNA, the CDR3 is TGTGCCAGCGCCCCCCTACCGGGGACTAGCGGGAGGGCCGAGCGGCAGTACTTC.

This rearrangement joins TRBV15 to TRBJ2-5, with D hard to call. The J call could be wrong; TRBJ2-7 is a better fit for the DNA end. Germline CDR1 and CDR2: LNHNV and YYDKDF (reference sequence). The CDR3 contains 13 residues. This CDR3 reads CATSRDLGYEQYF. The CDR3 DNA reads TGTGCCACCAGCAGAGATCTGGGATACGAGCAGTACTTC.

The chain carries TRBV5-1 and TRBJ2-2; tentative D call: TRBD2 (6 bases). Germline CDR1 is SGHRS and CDR2 is YFSETQ. V was pared by 0 bases and J by 4 bases, with 13 bases between. The length of the CDR3 is 16 residues. Written as DNA, the CDR3 is TGCGCCAGCAGCTTGGCCATGGTGGGGGGCACCGGGGAGCTGTTTTTT. Residues: CASSLAMVGGTGELFF.